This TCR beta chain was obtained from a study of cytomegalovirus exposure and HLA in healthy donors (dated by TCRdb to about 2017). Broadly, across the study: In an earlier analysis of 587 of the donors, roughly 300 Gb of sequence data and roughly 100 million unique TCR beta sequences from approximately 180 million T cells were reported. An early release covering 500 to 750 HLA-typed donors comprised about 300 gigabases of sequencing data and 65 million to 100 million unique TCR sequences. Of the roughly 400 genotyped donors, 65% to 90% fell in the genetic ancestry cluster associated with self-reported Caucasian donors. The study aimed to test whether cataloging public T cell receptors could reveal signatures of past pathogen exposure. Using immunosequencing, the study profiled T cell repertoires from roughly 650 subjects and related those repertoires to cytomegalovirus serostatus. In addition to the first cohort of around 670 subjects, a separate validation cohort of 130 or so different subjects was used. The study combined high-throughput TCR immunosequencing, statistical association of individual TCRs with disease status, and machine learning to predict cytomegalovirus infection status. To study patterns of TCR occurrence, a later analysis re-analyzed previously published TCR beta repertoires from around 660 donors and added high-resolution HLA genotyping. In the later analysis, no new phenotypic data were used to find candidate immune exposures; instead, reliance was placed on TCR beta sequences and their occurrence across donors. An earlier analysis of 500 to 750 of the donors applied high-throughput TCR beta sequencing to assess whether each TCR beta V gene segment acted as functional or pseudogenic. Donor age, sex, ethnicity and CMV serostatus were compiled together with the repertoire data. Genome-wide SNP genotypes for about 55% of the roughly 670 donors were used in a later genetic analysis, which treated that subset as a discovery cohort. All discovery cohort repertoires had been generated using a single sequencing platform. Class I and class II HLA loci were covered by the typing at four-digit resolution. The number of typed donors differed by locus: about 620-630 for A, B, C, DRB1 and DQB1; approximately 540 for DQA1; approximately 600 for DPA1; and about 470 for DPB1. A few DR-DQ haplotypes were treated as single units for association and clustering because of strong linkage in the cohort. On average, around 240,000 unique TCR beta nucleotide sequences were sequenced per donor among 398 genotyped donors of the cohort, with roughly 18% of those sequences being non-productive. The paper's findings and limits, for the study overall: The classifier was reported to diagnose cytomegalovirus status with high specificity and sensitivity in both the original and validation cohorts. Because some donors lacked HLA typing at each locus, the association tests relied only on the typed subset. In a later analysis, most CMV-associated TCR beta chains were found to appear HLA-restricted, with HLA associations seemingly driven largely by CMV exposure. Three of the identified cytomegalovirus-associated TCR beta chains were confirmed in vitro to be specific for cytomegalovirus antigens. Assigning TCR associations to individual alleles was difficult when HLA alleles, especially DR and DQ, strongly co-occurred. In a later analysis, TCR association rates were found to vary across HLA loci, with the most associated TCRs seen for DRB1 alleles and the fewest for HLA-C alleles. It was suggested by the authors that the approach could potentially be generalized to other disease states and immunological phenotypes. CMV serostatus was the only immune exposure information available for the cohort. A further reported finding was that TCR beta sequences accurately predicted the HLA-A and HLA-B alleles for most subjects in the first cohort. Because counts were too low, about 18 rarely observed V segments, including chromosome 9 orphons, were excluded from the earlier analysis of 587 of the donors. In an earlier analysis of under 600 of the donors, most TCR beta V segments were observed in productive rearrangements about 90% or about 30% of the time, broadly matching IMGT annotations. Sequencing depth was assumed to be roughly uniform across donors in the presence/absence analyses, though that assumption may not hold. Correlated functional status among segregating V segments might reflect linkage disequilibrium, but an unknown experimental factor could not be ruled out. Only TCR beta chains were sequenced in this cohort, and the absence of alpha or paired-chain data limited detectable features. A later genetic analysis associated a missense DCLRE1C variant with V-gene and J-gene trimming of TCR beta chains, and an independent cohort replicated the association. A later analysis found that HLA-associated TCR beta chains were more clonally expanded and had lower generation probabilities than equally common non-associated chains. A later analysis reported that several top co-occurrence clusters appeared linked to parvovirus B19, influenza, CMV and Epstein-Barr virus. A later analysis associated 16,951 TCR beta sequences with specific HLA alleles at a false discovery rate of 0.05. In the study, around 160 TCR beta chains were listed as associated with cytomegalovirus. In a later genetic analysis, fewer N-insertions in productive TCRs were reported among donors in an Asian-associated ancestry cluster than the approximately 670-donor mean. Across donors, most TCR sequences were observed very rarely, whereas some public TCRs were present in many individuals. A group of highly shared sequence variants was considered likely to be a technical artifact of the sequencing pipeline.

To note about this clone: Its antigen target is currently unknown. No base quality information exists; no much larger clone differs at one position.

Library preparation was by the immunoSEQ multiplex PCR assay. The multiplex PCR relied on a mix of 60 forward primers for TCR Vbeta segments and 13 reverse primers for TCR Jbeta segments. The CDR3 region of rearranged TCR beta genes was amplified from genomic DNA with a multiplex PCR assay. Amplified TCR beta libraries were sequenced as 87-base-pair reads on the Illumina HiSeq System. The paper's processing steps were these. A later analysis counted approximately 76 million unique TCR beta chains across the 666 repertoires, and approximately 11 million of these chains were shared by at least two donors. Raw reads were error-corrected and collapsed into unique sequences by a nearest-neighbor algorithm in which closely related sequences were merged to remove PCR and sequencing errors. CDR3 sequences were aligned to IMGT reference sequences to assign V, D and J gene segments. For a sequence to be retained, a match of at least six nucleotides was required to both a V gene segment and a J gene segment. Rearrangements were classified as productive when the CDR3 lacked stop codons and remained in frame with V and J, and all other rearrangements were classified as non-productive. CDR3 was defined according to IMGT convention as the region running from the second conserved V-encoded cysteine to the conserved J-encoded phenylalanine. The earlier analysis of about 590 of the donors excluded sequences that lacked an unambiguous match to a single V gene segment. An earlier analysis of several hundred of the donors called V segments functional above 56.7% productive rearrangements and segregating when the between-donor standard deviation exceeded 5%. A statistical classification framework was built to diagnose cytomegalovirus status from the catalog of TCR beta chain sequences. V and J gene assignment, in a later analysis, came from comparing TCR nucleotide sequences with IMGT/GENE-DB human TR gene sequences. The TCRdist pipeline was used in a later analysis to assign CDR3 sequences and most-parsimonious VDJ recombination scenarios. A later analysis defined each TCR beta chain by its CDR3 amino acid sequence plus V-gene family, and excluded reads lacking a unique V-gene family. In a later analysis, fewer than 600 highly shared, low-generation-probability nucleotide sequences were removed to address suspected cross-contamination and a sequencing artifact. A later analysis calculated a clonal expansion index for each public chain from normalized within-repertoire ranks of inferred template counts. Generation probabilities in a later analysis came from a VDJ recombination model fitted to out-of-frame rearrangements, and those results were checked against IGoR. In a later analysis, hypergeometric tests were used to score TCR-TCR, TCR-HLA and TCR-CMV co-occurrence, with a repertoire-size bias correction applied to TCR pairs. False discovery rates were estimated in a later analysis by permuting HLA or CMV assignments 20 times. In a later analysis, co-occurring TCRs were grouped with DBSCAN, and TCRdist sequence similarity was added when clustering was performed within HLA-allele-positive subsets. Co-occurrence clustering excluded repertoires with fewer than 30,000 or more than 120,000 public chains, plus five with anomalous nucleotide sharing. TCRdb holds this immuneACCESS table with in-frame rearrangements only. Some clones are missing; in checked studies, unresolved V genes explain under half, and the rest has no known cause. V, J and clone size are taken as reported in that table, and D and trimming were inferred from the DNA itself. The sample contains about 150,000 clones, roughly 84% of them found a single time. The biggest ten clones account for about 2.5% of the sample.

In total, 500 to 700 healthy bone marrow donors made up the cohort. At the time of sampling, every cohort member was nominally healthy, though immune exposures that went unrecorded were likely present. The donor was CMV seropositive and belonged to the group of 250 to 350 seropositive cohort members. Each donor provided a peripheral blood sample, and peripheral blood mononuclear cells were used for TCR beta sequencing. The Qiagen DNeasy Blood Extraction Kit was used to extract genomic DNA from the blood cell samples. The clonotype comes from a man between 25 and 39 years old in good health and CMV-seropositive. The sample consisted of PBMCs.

Here is the DNA: TGCAGCGTTGAAGTTCTACAGGGGGAAGCTTTCTTT. This yields the protein CSVEVLQGEAFF. The chain was built from TRBV29-1 and TRBJ1-1; a stretch of 7 junction bases matches TRBD1. For this chain, trimming is 1 base at the V end and 8 bases at the J end, and the number of junction bases without a gene match is 4. Taken from the germline V gene, the CDR1 and CDR2 loops are SQVTM and ANQGSEA. The CDR3 runs 12 residues from the cysteine to the phenylalanine. Only CDR3 DNA is held: 36 bases, read in frame from base 1.